This T cell receptor (beta chain) came from a study of control samples from healthy donors and cancer patients. The V segment lost 0 bases and the J segment 5 bases; nucleotides outside the gene matches: 7. CDR1 is SGHRS, CDR2 YFSETQ, per germline. The CDR3 runs to 15 residues. Using immunoSEQ multiplex PCR, the repertoire was profiled, and TCRdb retains in-frame clones only, with some absent. The repertoire has about 120,000 clones, 80% to 95% of them found once; the top ten carry around 6%. J is TRBJ2-7 and V is TRBV5-1; 8 bases align to TRBD1. The source is a man between 18 and 35 years old in good health. The sample taken for sequencing was blood. The CDR3 coding sequence is TGCGCCAGCAGCTTGGAGAGGACAGGGCTTCACGAGCAGTACTTC. This encodes CASSLERTGLHEQYF.